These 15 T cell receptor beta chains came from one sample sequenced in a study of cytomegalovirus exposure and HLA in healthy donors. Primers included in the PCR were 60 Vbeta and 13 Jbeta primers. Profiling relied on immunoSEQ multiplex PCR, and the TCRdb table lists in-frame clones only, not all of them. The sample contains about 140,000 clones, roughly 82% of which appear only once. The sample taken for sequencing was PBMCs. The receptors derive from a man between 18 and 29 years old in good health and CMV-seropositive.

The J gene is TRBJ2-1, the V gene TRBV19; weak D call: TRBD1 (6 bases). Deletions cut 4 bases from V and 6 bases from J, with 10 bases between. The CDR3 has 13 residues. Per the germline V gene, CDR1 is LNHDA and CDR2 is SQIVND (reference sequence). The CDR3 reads CASSKGDPNEQFF. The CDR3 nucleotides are TGTGCCAGTAGTAAGGGGGATCCCAATGAGCAGTTCTTC.

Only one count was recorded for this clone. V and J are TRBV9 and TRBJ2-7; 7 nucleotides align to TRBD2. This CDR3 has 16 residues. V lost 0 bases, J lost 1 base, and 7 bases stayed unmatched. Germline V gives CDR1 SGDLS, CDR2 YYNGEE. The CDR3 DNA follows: TGTGCCAGCAGCGTAGGGGGGTCTAGCGGTTCCTACGAGCAGTACTTC. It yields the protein CASSVGGSSGSYEQYF.

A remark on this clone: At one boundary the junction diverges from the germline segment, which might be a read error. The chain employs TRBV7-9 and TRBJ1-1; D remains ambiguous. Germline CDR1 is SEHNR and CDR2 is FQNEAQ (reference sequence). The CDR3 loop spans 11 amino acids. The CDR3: CSSSPGPEAFF. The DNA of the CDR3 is TGTTCCAGCAGCCCCGGTCCTGAAGCTTTCTTT.

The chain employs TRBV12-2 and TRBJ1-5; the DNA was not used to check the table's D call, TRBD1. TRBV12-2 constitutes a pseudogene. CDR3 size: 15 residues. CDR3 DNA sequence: TGTGCAAGTCGCTTAGGTAGGGGTGGCAATCAGCCCCAGCATTTT. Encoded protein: CASRLGRGGNQPQHF.

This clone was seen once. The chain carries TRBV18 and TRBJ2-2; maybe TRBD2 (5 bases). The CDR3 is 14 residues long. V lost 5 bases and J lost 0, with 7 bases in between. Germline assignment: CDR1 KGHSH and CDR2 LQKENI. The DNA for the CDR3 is TGTGCCAGCTCAGCAGCGGCGAACACCGGGGAGCTGTTTTTT. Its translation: CASSAAANTGELFF.

The CDR3 DNA sequence: TGTGCCAGCGGGACTATTAACAATGAGCAGTTCTTC. It is translated as CASGTINNEQFF. This sequence joins TRBV27 and TRBJ2-1; TRBD2 aligns across 7 bases. Germline CDR1 is MNHEY and CDR2 is SMNVEV (reference sequence). The CDR3 has 12 amino acids. With 8 bases clipped from V and 5 bases from J, the junction kept 3 bases outside the gene matches.

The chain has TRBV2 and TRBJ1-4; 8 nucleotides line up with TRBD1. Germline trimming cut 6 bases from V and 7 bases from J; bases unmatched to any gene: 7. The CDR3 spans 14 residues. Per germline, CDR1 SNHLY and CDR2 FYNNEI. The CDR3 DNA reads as TGTGCCAGCAGGCCGGGACAGGAGCCTGAAAAACTGTTTTTT. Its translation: CASRPGQEPEKLFF.

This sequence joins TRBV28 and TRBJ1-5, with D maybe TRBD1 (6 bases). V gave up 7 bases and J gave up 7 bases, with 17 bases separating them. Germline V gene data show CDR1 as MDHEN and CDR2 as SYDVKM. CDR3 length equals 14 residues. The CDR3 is CASKEPGAQQPQHF. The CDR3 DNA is TGTGCCAGCAAGGAGCCAGGGGCTCAACAGCCCCAGCATTTT.

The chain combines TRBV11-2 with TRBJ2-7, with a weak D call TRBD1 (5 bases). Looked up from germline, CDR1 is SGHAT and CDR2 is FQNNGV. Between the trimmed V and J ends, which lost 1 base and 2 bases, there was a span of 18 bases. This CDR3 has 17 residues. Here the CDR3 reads CASSLGVSRGIPYEQYF. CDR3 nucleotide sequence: TGTGCCAGCAGCTTAGGGGTTTCTAGGGGTATTCCCTACGAGCAGTACTTC. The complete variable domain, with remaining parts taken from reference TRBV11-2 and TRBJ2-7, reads EAGVAQSPRYKIIEKRQSVAFWCNPISGHATLYWYQQILGQGPKLLIQFQNNGVVDDSQLPKDRFSAERLKGVDSTLKIQPAKLEDSAVYLCASSLGVSRGIPYEQYFGPGTRLTVT.

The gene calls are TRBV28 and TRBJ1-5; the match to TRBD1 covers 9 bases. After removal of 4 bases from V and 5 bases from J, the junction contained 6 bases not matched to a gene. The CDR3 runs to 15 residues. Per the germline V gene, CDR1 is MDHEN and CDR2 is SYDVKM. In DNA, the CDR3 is TGTGCCAGCAGTTCACAGGGGGCGGGGGATCAGCCCCAGCATTTT. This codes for CASSSQGAGDQPQHF.

CDR3 nucleotide sequence: TGTGCCAGCAGCTTACATGGGCGTGGGTCGAACACTGAAGCTTTCTTT. Translated: CASSLHGRGSNTEAFF. V and J are TRBV7-3 and TRBJ1-1; no reliable D call. From germline, CDR1 is SGHTA and CDR2 FQGTGA. V lost 2 bases, J lost 1 base, and 14 bases lay in between. The CDR3 has 16 amino acids.

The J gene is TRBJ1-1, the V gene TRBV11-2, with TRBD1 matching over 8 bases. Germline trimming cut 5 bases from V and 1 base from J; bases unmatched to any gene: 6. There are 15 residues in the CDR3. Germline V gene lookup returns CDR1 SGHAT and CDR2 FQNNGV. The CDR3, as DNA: TGTGCCAGCAGCCCCCGGACAGGGTCGAACACTGAAGCTTTCTTT. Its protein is CASSPRTGSNTEAFF.

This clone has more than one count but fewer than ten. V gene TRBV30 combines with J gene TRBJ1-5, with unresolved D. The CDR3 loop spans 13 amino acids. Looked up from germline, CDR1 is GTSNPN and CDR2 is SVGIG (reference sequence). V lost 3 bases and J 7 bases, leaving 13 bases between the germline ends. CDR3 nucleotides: TGTGCCTGGAGCGGTGGAGGTAAGCAGCCCCAGCATTTT. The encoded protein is CAWSGGGKQPQHF. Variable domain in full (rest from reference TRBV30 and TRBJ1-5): SQTIHQWPATLVQPVGSPLSLECTVEGTSNPNLYWYRQAAGRGLQLLFYSVGIGQISSEVPQNLSASRPQDRQFILSSKKLLLSDSGFYLCAWSGGGKQPQHFGDGTRLSIL.

CDR3 residues: CASSLAGGETQYF. CDR3 in DNA: TGTGCCAGCAGCTTGGCAGGGGGGGAGACCCAGTACTTC. The chain employs TRBV5-6 and TRBJ2-5, with a weak D call TRBD1 (7 bases). Germline V gene data show CDR1 as SGHDT and CDR2 as YYEEEE. The CDR3 spans 13 residues. Trimming removed 0 bases from V and 5 bases from J, with 8 bases in between.

The CDR3 DNA is TGTGCCAGCAGGAGGACACTCATGACAGGGGGGCATCGAGAGACCCAGTACTTC. Protein sequence: CASRRTLMTGGHRETQYF. The genes are TRBV28 and TRBJ2-5; 9 nucleotides align to TRBD1. Per the germline V gene, CDR1 is MDHEN and CDR2 is SYDVKM. Losses at the gene ends were 6 bases for V and 4 bases for J; bases not matched to a gene: 18. The length of the CDR3 is 18 residues.